Each of the 27 T cell receptor beta chains below was sequenced from the same sample in a study of regulatory T cells in long-lasting Graves disease. Time point meaning: newly diagnosed GD, antithyroid drugs for less than 3 months. The authors made the TCR library using RNA they extracted from PBMCs. CDR3-region Arm-PCR and iRepertoire HTBI primers produced the TCR beta libraries. TCRdb re-called the multiplex PCR reads through MiXCR, storing one row per CDR3 protein. Here the sample spans roughly 610,000 distinct CDR3 sequences, 15% to 20% being singletons. This same sample was also taken into another study, of T cells in Graves' hyperthyroidism and ophthalmopathy.

The starting material was peripheral blood mononuclear cells (PBMCs), obtained at new diagnosis, from a patient treated with antithyroid drugs. The receptors were gathered from a woman in her 30s with Graves disease.

This clonotype was counted many times. This chain links TRBV7-3 with TRBJ2-2, with a weak D call TRBD2 (5 bases). Germline CDR1 and CDR2: SGHTA and FQGTGA. This CDR3 is 14 amino acids long. V lost 3 bases, J lost 4 bases, and 9 bases lay in between. The DNA for the CDR3 is TGTGCCAGCAGCTTTGAGGGAACCACCGGGGAGCTGTTTTTT. Its translation is CASSFEGTTGELFF.

This rearrangement joins TRBV20-1 to TRBJ1-2; no clear D. Germline values: CDR1 DFQATT, CDR2 SNEGSKA (reference sequence). CDR3 length: 13 residues. V lost 6 bases and J lost 2, with 13 bases in between. DNA for the CDR3: TGCAGTGCCCTCCGGCAGTTAAACTATGGCTACACCTTC. Amino acid sequence: CSALRQLNYGYTF.

The chain recombines TRBV20-1 with TRBJ2-7; D is unclear. This CDR3 spans 12 amino acids. The germline CDR1 and CDR2 sequences are DFQATT and SNEGSKA (reference sequence). The CDR3 DNA reads as TGCAGCAGGTCGTCGGGTACCTACGAGCAGTACTTC. It specifies CSRSSGTYEQYF.

This sequence joins TRBV30 and TRBJ1-1; 10 nucleotides agree with TRBD1. CDR3 length: 15 amino acids. Germline CDR1 and CDR2: GTSNPN and SVGIG (reference sequence). V was clipped by 2 bases and J by 5 bases; unmatched bases: 8. CDR3 protein: CAWSTTGGRRTEAFF. In DNA, the CDR3 is TGTGCCTGGAGTACGACAGGGGGCAGGAGGACTGAAGCTTTCTTT.

The chain uses TRBV3-1 and TRBJ2-1; 13 bases match TRBD2. The CDR3 spans 16 residues. Trimming removed 7 bases from V and 6 bases from J; junction bases left unmatched: 9. CDR1 and CDR2 (germline): LGHDT, YNNKEL (reference sequence). The CDR3 nucleotides are TGTGCCAGCAAAGGACTAGCGGGAGAGTTAAGCAATGAGCAGTTCTTC. Residues: CASKGLAGELSNEQFF.

The chain links TRBV20-1 to TRBJ2-5; TRBD2 matches at 10 bases. CDR3 length equals 16 residues. Germline CDR1 reads DFQATT; CDR2 reads SNEGSKA (reference sequence). V was clipped by 6 bases and J by 3 bases; unmatched bases: 13. CDR3 residues: CSANELAGGRKETQYF. CDR3 DNA sequence: TGCAGTGCCAACGAGTTAGCGGGAGGCCGAAAAGAGACCCAGTACTTC.

V and J are TRBV9 and TRBJ2-2; the D is unclear. This CDR3 has 17 amino acids. Per germline, CDR1 SGDLS and CDR2 YYNGEE. V shed 4 bases and J shed 4 bases, with 20 bases lying between them. The CDR3 protein is CASSPSFIPTRTGELFF. CDR3 nucleotide sequence: TGTGCCAGCAGCCCCTCATTTATTCCAACTCGCACCGGGGAGCTGTTTTTT.

This clonotype was seen more than once but under ten times. The J gene is TRBJ2-2, the V gene TRBV20-1; D is uncertain. Trimming removed 5 bases at V and 3 bases at J, with 4 bases between. CDR1 and CDR2 from the germline V gene are DFQATT and SNEGSKA (reference sequence). This CDR3 is built from 11 residues. CDR3 nucleotides: TGCAGTGCTTTATACACCGGGGAGCTGTTTTTT. This gives the protein CSALYTGELFF.

The chain combines TRBV6-1 with TRBJ1-3; D perhaps matches TRBD1 (5 bases). CDR3 length: 14 amino acids. CDR1 is MNHNS and CDR2 is SASEGT in the germline V gene. The ends were cut back, 4 bases at V and 2 bases at J, with 9 bases in the middle. CDR3 sequence reads: CASSASGPGNTIYF. CDR3 nucleotide sequence: TGTGCCAGCAGTGCTTCAGGGCCTGGAAACACCATATATTTT.

A word on this clonotype: A much bigger clone sits one base away, suggesting this may be a read error. The genes are TRBV27 and TRBJ2-5; D perhaps matches TRBD1 (5 bases). CDR3 length equals 13 residues. Looked up from germline, CDR1 is MNHEY and CDR2 is SMNVEV (reference sequence). CDR3: CAGRPRVLETQYF. CDR3 nucleotides: TGTGCCGGCAGGCCCAGGGTTCTGGAGACCCAGTACTTC.

This rearrangement joins TRBV5-6 to TRBJ1-6; D gene uncertain. V was shortened by 1 base and J by 3 bases, with 11 bases between the two germline ends. Germline-derived CDR1 and CDR2 are SGHDT and YYEEEE. The CDR3 is 16 amino acids. CDR3 sequence (DNA): TGTGCCAGCAGCTTGATTGGGCAGAGCTATAATTCACCCCTCCACTTT. It specifies CASSLIGQSYNSPLHF.

This clonotype was seen more than once but under ten times. This chain joins TRBV3-1 and TRBJ2-5; D is possibly TRBD1 (6 bases). The CDR3 consists of 16 residues. The germline gives CDR1 LGHDT, CDR2 YNNKEL (reference sequence). The V and J ends lost 1 base and 7 bases respectively, with 19 bases between them. In DNA, the CDR3 is TGTGCCAGCAGCCAAGCGACAGGACTCCTATCCGGGACCCAGTACTTC. This translates into CASSQATGLLSGTQYF.

This clonotype has just a few counts. The J gene is TRBJ1-5, the V gene TRBV7-9, with TRBD1 as a possible D gene (5 bases). The CDR3 length is 15 residues. CDR1 is SEHNR, CDR2 FQNEAQ, per germline (reference sequence). V shed 4 bases and J shed 3 bases, with 13 bases lying between them. Here the CDR3 reads CASSSTENNNQPQHF. The CDR3 region has the DNA TGTGCCAGCAGCTCGACAGAAAATAACAATCAGCCCCAGCATTTT.

This clonotype was observed at least ten times. V gene TRBV7-8 combines with J gene TRBJ2-7, with 8 nucleotides matching TRBD2. The CDR3 has 14 amino acids. Germline trimming cut 5 bases from V and 0 bases from J; bases unmatched to any gene: 3. Germline CDR1 and CDR2: SGHVS and FQNEAQ. CDR3 in amino acids: CASSSGSSSYEQYF. The CDR3 DNA sequence: TGTGCCAGCAGCAGCGGGAGCTCCTCCTACGAGCAGTACTTC.

The chain recombines TRBV28 with TRBJ2-1, with TRBD1 matching over 7 bases. Germline V gene data show CDR1 as MDHEN and CDR2 as SYDVKM. Trimming at V came to 1 base and at J to 7 bases, leaving 4 bases not matched to a gene. The CDR3 covers 14 residues. Here the CDR3 reads CASSLYGQVNEQFF. CDR3 DNA: TGTGCCAGCAGTTTATACGGACAGGTGAATGAGCAGTTCTTC.

This clonotype was counted a few times. The genes are TRBV20-1 and TRBJ2-3, with D possibly matching TRBD2 (5 bases). Germline values: CDR1 DFQATT, CDR2 SNEGSKA (reference sequence). The V gene lost 7 bases and the J gene lost 4 bases, with 15 bases spanning the gap. CDR3 size: 13 residues. The CDR3 DNA reads as TGCAGTGTCGAGAGGGCAGGTTCAGATACGCAGTATTTT. This encodes CSVERAGSDTQYF.

This clonotype was counted many times. V and J are TRBV24-1 and TRBJ1-5; TRBD1 matches 9 bases. Germline CDR1 KGHDR, CDR2 SFDVKD. The CDR3 loop spans 20 amino acids. V was clipped by 3 bases and J by 6 bases; unmatched bases: 20. In DNA form, the CDR3 reads TGTGCCACCAGTGATCCCAAGGGGCCCCGGGACAGGGTGTTTGGTCAGCCCCAGCATTTT. Amino acid sequence: CATSDPKGPRDRVFGQPQHF.

This chain connects TRBV5-1 to TRBJ1-3; D not certain. The CDR3 loop spans 16 amino acids. Trimming pared 0 bases from V and 0 bases from J, leaving 10 bases between. CDR1 is SGHRS and CDR2 is YFSETQ in the germline V gene. The CDR3 DNA reads TGCGCCAGCAGCTTGGATCCCGGCAGCTCTGGAAACACCATATATTTT. Translated, it gives CASSLDPGSSGNTIYF.

About this clonotype: The likely explanation is a read error, given a far larger clone one base away. The chain links TRBV12-3 or TRBV12-4 to TRBJ2-7; D is possibly TRBD2 (6 bases). This CDR3 has 16 amino acids. The CDR3 DNA reads as TGTGCCAGCAGCCCCCCTCGGCGGGGCAAAACGTACGTGCAGTACTTC. This translates into CASSPPRRGKTYVQYF.

Comments on this clonotype: This may be a read error, as it is one base from a much larger clone. Likely a read error: the CDR3 ends without its conserved phenylalanine or tryptophan. This rearrangement joins TRBV5-1 to TRBJ2-7; possibly TRBD1 or TRBD2 for D (5 bases each). The CDR3 spans 13 residues. Trimming removed 6 bases at V and 3 bases at J, with 13 bases between. Germline CDR1 reads SGHRS; CDR2 reads YFSETQ. CDR3 in DNA: TGCGCCAGCACCCGAGAGGGGAGCTACGAGCAGTACTAC. Translating it yields CASTREGSYEQYY.

This chain's CDR3 is CASSSSRGVQKLFF. In DNA, the CDR3 is TGTGCCAGCAGCTCTTCCAGGGGCGTTCAAAAACTGTTTTTT. The chain is built from TRBV5-8 and TRBJ1-4; weak D call: TRBD1 (6 bases). Germline V gene sequence: CDR1 SGHTS, CDR2 YDEGEE. Trimming left V 3 bases short and J 9 bases short, with 15 bases between. This CDR3 is 14 amino acids long.

This clonotype was counted at least ten times. The chain uses TRBV28 and TRBJ2-1; TRBD2 is a possible D gene (6 bases). V was cut by 4 bases and J by 3 bases, with 13 bases left in between. Per germline, CDR1 MDHEN and CDR2 SYDVKM. The CDR3 is 15 amino acids. CDR3 coding DNA: TGTGCCAGCAGTTCCCAGAGGGGACTCTACAATGAGCAGTTCTTC. Protein sequence: CASSSQRGLYNEQFF.

This clonotype occurred once. The J gene is TRBJ2-5, the V gene TRBV19; D is unclear. There are 14 residues in the CDR3. V was trimmed by 0 bases and J by 5 bases, leaving 10 bases between them. Germline CDR1 and CDR2: LNHDA and SQIVND (reference sequence). In nucleotides, the CDR3 is TGTGCCAGTAGTATAGATCGGCTTCGGGAGACCCAGTACTTC. It codes for CASSIDRLRETQYF.

This clonotype was picked up many times. V and J are TRBV10-3 and TRBJ2-5; D possibly corresponds to TRBD2 (6 bases). CDR3 length: 14 amino acids. Germline V gene lookup returns CDR1 ENHRY and CDR2 SYGVKD. The V gene lost 10 bases and the J gene lost 1 base, with 16 bases spanning the gap. The CDR3 region has the DNA TGTGCCAGCCCGGTGGTGCGGGGCCAAGAGACCCAGTACTTC. Translated, it gives CASPVVRGQETQYF.

This clonotype was seen at least ten times. V and J are TRBV10-3 and TRBJ2-5; TRBD2 is a possible D gene (6 bases). Germline CDR1 is ENHRY and CDR2 is SYGVKD. Trimming stripped 0 bases from V and 5 bases from J, with 7 bases between. This CDR3 has 13 residues. This CDR3 is CAISESGGETQYF. The CDR3 DNA sequence: TGTGCCATCAGTGAGTCGGGGGGTGAGACCCAGTACTTC.

In its sample, this clonotype was seen many times. The chain combines TRBV12-3 or TRBV12-4 with TRBJ1-5, with TRBD1 matching 7 bases. CDR3 length: 23 amino acids. The V and J ends lost 4 bases and 0 bases, in that order; junction bases with no gene match: 27. The DNA for the CDR3 is TGTGCCAGCAGTTCAAATCAATCCGGGAAGGCGACAGGGATAAACTATAGCAATCAGCCCCAGCATTTT. It codes for CASSSNQSGKATGINYSNQPQHF.

This clonotype has only a few counts. The V and J genes are TRBV5-1 and TRBJ2-1; D may correspond to TRBD1 or TRBD2 (5 bases each). The CDR3 sequence is 13 residues long. Germline assignment: CDR1 SGHRS and CDR2 YFSETQ. The ends were cut back, 5 bases at V and 6 bases at J, with 12 bases in the middle. The CDR3 is CASSQEGLNEQFF. The CDR3 coding sequence is TGCGCCAGCAGTCAAGAGGGGCTCAATGAGCAGTTCTTC.